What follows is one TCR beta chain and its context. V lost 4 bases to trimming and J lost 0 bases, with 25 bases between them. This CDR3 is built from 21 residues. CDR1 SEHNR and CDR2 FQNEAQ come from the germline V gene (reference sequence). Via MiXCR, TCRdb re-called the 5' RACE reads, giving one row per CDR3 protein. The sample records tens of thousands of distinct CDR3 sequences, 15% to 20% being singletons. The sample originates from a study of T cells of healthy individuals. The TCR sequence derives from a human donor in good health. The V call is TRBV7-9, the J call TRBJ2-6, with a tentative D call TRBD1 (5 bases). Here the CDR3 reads CASSSPWARWGSSSGANVLTF. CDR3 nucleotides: TGTGCCAGCAGCTCACCTTGGGCTAGATGGGGCTCTAGCTCTGGGGCCAACGTCCTGACTTTC.